Only a few counts were recorded for the clone carrying this TCR beta chain. Its antigen is unknown. These data originate in a study of T cell clones after liver transplantation. Overall study: In this trial, immunosuppression withdrawal was attempted within 2 years of liver transplant.

Overall study results and limits: Low donor cell numbers restricted donor-reactive repertoire measurement in a couple of subjects.

TCRdb's copy holds only in-frame clones and misses some; the assay was immunoSEQ multiplex PCR. The sample yields just over 60,000 clones, about 64% seen once. The receptor was derived from a human donor who received a liver transplant. The source material was CD4+ T cells from blood, sampled before liver transplant.

DNA of the CDR3: TGTGCCAGCAGTTACTCCAGGGAAACTCAGCCCCAGCATTTT. It codes for CASSYSRETQPQHF. The chain combines TRBV6-6 with TRBJ1-5; D perhaps matches TRBD1 (5 bases). The CDR3 covers 14 residues. Deletions cut 0 bases from V and 6 bases from J, with 9 bases between. From germline, CDR1 is MNHNY and CDR2 SVGAGI (reference sequence).